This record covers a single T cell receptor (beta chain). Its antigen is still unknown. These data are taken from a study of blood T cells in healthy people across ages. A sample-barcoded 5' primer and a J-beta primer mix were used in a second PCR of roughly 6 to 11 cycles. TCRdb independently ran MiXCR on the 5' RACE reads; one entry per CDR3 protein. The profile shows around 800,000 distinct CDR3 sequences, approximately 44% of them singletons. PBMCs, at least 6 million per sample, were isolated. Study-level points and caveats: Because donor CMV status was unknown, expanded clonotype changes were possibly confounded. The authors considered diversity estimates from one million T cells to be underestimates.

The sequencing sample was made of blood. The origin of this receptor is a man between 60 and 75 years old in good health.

DNA of the CDR3: TGTGCCAGCAGCATCCGGGAGACCCAGTACTTC. It yields the protein CASSIRETQYF. The V and J genes are TRBV7-9 and TRBJ2-5; D unclear. From germline, CDR1 is SEHNR and CDR2 FQNEAQ (reference sequence). The V and J ends lost 5 bases and 5 bases respectively, with 6 bases between them. CDR3 length equals 11 residues.